These 16 T cell receptor beta chains share one sample of origin, sequenced in a study of T-cell reconstitution after alpha-beta-depleted transplantation in children. Unique molecular identifiers were incorporated when the TCRbeta library was constructed. TCRdb used MiXCR to reprocess the PCR reads, holding one entry per CDR3 protein. The sample consists of about 140,000 distinct CDR3 sequences, around 8.5% of them appearing once. Sequencing was performed on PBMCs, mostly from graft donor cells, taken 180 days after TCRalphabeta/CD19-depleted stem cell transplant. The receptors were sampled from a female patient younger than 10 who had a stem cell transplant for congenital amegakaryocytic thrombocytopenia, so the T cells may come from the graft donor.

This clonotype showed up many times. This chain uses TRBV29-1 with TRBJ2-1; D gene ambiguous. The CDR3 length is 11 residues. V was trimmed by 7 bases and J by 5 bases, leaving 9 bases between them. The germline V gene encodes CDR1 SQVTM and CDR2 ANQGSEA. The CDR3 loop is CSASLDNEQFF. The CDR3 nucleotides read TGCAGCGCGAGCTTAGACAATGAGCAGTTCTTC.

This clonotype has just one count. The gene calls are TRBV27 and TRBJ2-1; maybe TRBD2 (6 bases). The V gene's germline CDR1 is MNHEY and CDR2 SMNVEV (reference sequence). Trimming removed 10 bases from V and 1 base from J, with 14 bases in between. The CDR3 totals 14 residues. The CDR3 loop is CATSKRASYNEQFF. Written as DNA, the CDR3 is TGTGCCACCAGCAAGCGGGCGTCCTACAATGAGCAGTTCTTC.

This clonotype came up a few times. Here the CDR3 reads CASSYSWGVGEQFF. The CDR3 bases are TGTGCCAGCAGTTACTCATGGGGGGTGGGAGAGCAGTTCTTC. The chain combines TRBV6-2 or TRBV6-3 with TRBJ2-1; tentative D call: TRBD2 (6 bases). The ends were cut back, 0 bases at V and 10 bases at J, with 13 bases in the middle. From germline, CDR1 is MNHEY and CDR2 SVGEGT. The CDR3 consists of 14 residues.

This clonotype came up a few times. This rearrangement joins TRBV5-5 to TRBJ2-2; D gene ambiguous. CDR3 length equals 15 residues. The V end lost 0 bases, the J end lost 2 bases, and 8 bases lay between the germline ends. From germline, CDR1 is SGHKS and CDR2 YYEKEE (reference sequence). The CDR3 reads CASSLAATNTGELFF. CDR3 DNA sequence: TGTGCCAGCAGCTTGGCCGCTACAAACACCGGGGAGCTGTTTTTT.

The chain recombines TRBV28 with TRBJ2-7; a weak D match, TRBD1 (6 bases). There are 14 residues in the CDR3. Trimming pared 7 bases from V and 1 base from J, leaving 14 bases between. Looked up from germline, CDR1 is MDHEN and CDR2 is SYDVKM. The DNA for the CDR3 is TGTGCCAGCACCAGCTGGGACAAATCCTACGAGCAGTACTTC. It encodes CASTSWDKSYEQYF. The whole variable domain, remainder taken from reference TRBV28 and TRBJ2-7, is DVKVTQSSRYLVKRTGEKVFLECVQDMDHENMFWYRQDPGLGLRLIYFSYDVKMKEKGDIPEGYSVSREKKERFSLILESASTNQTSMYLCASTSWDKSYEQYFGPGTRLTVT.

Here the CDR3 reads CASSSMGDQPQHF. DNA for the CDR3: TGTGCCAGCAGTTCGATGGGAGACCAGCCCCAGCATTTT. This chain joins TRBV28 and TRBJ1-5, with no clear D. The CDR3 has 13 amino acids. Trimming shortened V by 4 bases and J by 7 bases, and 11 bases separated the two germline ends. Germline values: CDR1 MDHEN, CDR2 SYDVKM.

This clonotype appeared a few times. The chain is built from TRBV15 and TRBJ1-6; TRBD1 matches at 8 bases. This CDR3 spans 19 amino acids. After removal of 5 bases from V and 6 bases from J, the junction contained 18 bases not matched to a gene. Germline V gene lookup returns CDR1 LNHNV and CDR2 YYDKDF (reference sequence). The CDR3 coding sequence is TGTGCCACCAGCCCAACCGGACAGGGCTCAAAAGGCATTAATTCACCCCTCCACTTT. Translating gives CATSPTGQGSKGINSPLHF.

This clonotype was counted at least ten times. The V gene is TRBV28, the J gene TRBJ1-3, with D possibly matching TRBD1 (5 bases). Germline loops: CDR1 MDHEN, CDR2 SYDVKM. There are 16 residues in the CDR3. Between the trimmed V and J ends, which lost 1 base and 1 base, there was a span of 11 bases. CDR3 residues: CASSLLGTGSGNTIYF. The CDR3 DNA is TGTGCCAGCAGTTTATTGGGCACAGGATCTGGAAACACCATATATTTT. Full variable domain (missing parts from reference TRBV28 and TRBJ1-3): DVKVTQSSRYLVKRTGEKVFLECVQDMDHENMFWYRQDPGLGLRLIYFSYDVKMKEKGDIPEGYSVSREKKERFSLILESASTNQTSMYLCASSLLGTGSGNTIYFGEGSWLTVV.

This clonotype was detected many times. The chain couples TRBV5-6 to TRBJ2-2; a weak D match, TRBD2 (5 bases). V was cut by 1 base and J by 5 bases, with 9 bases left in between. Per the germline V gene, CDR1 is SGHDT and CDR2 is YYEEEE. The CDR3 loop spans 14 amino acids. CDR3 DNA: TGTGCCAGCAGCTTGACTCTAGCAACCGGGGAGCTGTTTTTT. It is translated as CASSLTLATGELFF. Full variable domain (rest looked up from reference TRBV5-6 and TRBJ2-2): DAGVTQSPTHLIKTRGQQVTLRCSPKSGHDTVSWYQQALGQGPQFIFQYYEEEERQRGNFPDRFSGHQFPNYSSELNVNALLLGDSALYLCASSLTLATGELFFGEGSRLTVL.

The chain carries TRBV4-2 and TRBJ2-2; 8 bases agree with TRBD1. Looked up from germline, CDR1 is LGHNA and CDR2 is YNFKEQ. This CDR3 region has 15 residues. The J segment lost 7 bases and the V segment lost 3 bases, leaving 7 bases of the junction unmatched. CDR3 loop: CASSHNTGGVGELFF. DNA of the CDR3: TGTGCCAGCAGCCATAACACAGGGGGTGTCGGGGAGCTGTTTTTT.

This clonotype has ten or more counts. This chain uses TRBV12-3 or TRBV12-4 with TRBJ2-1, with 11 bases fitting TRBD2. The CDR3 is 14 amino acids. V trimming: 10 bases; J trimming: 9 bases; junction bases outside the gene matches: 11. DNA of the CDR3: TGTGCCACCTCCATAGCGGGGGGGCCGCGTGAGCAGTTCTTC. Protein product: CATSIAGGPREQFF.

Here the CDR3 reads CASSFGNYGYTF. The CDR3 nucleotides are TGTGCCAGCAGTTTCGGCAACTATGGCTACACCTTC. The chain recombines TRBV12-3 or TRBV12-4 with TRBJ1-2, with D unresolved. Trimming took off 3 bases at V and 2 bases at J, with 4 bases between the two ends. The CDR3 runs to 12 residues.

This clonotype was observed many times. The DNA of the CDR3 is TGCAGTGCACTTGCCGGTTCCTACAATGAGCAGTTCTTC. The encoded protein is CSALAGSYNEQFF. The chain has TRBV20-1 and TRBJ2-1; D not resolved. CDR3 length: 13 residues. The ends were cut back, 6 bases at V and 1 base at J, with 10 bases in the middle. Germline assignment: CDR1 DFQATT and CDR2 SNEGSKA (reference sequence).

The CDR3 nucleotides read TGTGCCAGTAGTATGGGTCTCCGGGGACGTAGCAATCAGCCCCAGCATTTT. Encoded protein: CASSMGLRGRSNQPQHF. The rearrangement uses TRBV19 and TRBJ1-5; weak D call: TRBD1 (5 bases). Trimming cost V 3 bases and J 0 bases, with 15 bases left between them. The CDR3 loop spans 17 amino acids. The germline V gene encodes CDR1 LNHDA and CDR2 SQIVND (reference sequence).

The V gene is TRBV3-1, the J gene TRBJ2-5; D is possibly TRBD1 or TRBD2 (5 bases each). Trimming shortened V by 7 bases and J by 5 bases, and 29 bases separated the two germline ends. This CDR3 region has 18 residues. CDR1 LGHDT and CDR2 YNNKEL come from the germline V gene (reference sequence). The CDR3 nucleotides read TGTGCCAGCACCCAGCAGGCCCCCTGGGGACCAACCGGGGAGACCCAGTACTTC. This codes for CASTQQAPWGPTGETQYF.

The chain uses TRBV18 and TRBJ2-1, with TRBD2 matching 10 bases. The ends lost 8 bases at V and 4 bases at J; junction bases unmatched: 5. CDR1 is KGHSH and CDR2 is LQKENI in the germline V gene. The CDR3 is 14 amino acids. CDR3 in DNA: TGTGCCAGCCTGATAGCGGGAGGTTACAATGAGCAGTTCTTC. This gives the protein CASLIAGGYNEQFF.